These T cell receptor beta chains were read from a single sample in a study of PD-L1 blockade in urothelial cancer. This table comes from immunoSEQ multiplex PCR, and its TCRdb copy is limited to in-frame clones, with some not included. The sample comprises some 44,000 clones, around 82% of which are singletons, and about a sixth rests with the top ten. Specimen: PBMCs, collected around atezolizumab (anti-PD-L1) treatment. The receptors shown here come from a man in his sixties with urothelial cancer. CDR3s include the opening cysteine and the closing phenylalanine or tryptophan. D genes are given only for firm matches. Only part of the rows carry a size: once, few, many, or a class if the clone is expanded.

D gene	V gene	CDR3 length	clone size	J gene	CDR3 DNA	CDR3 protein
NA	TRBV18	13	NA	TRBJ1-5	TGTGCCAGCTCACCGCTCGGGGAGCAGCCCCAGCATTTT	CASSPLGEQPQHF
NA	TRBV29-1	13	few	TRBJ1-4	TGCAGCGTTGATAGTGGGGCAGGAGAAAAACTGTTTTTT	CSVDSGAGEKLFF
NA	TRBV15	17	NA	TRBJ2-1	TGTGCCACCAGCCGATCAGGGGCCCCCATTTTGGGAAATGAGCAGTTCTTC	CATSRSGAPILGNEQFF
NA	TRBV20-1	11	NA	TRBJ2-2	TGCAGTGCTGAGGACACCGGGGAGCTGTTTTTT	CSAEDTGELFF
TRBD1	TRBV28	19	NA	TRBJ1-5	TGTGCCAGCAGTCCCGGACAGGGGCCTTCCATATATAGCAATCAGCCCCAGCATTTT	CASSPGQGPSIYSNQPQHF
NA	TRBV7-9	15	NA	TRBJ1-2	TGTGCCAGCAGCGACCGGGACATCGTGGCGTATGGCTACACCTTC	CASSDRDIVAYGYTF
TRBD2	TRBV7-8	14	few	TRBJ2-7	TGTGCCAGCAGCTTAGGCAGCGGGATTGGCGAGCAGTACTTC	CASSLGSGIGEQYF
TRBD1	TRBV30	13	NA	TRBJ2-7	TGTGCCTGGAGCCTATGGACAGGGTACGAGCAGTACTTC	CAWSLWTGYEQYF
TRBD2	TRBV19	15	NA	TRBJ2-3	TGTGCCAGTAACCCCAGCGGGAGGGGGTCAGATACGCAGTATTTT	CASNPSGRGSDTQYF
TRBD2	TRBV28	15	NA	TRBJ2-7	TGTGCCAGCAGCCGGAGCGGGGTATCATCCTACGAGCAGTACTTC	CASSRSGVSSYEQYF
TRBD1	TRBV30	12	NA	TRBJ1-1	TGTGCCTGGAGTGTAAACAGGGGTAAGGCTTTCTTT	CAWSVNRGKAFF
TRBD2	TRBV4-1	16	few	TRBJ2-2	TGCGCCAGCAGCCAAGCAGCGGGAGGGCTTCCCGGGGAGCTGTTTTTT	CASSQAAGGLPGELFF
TRBD2	TRBV5-1	15	NA	TRBJ2-7	TGCGCCAGCAGCCCCGGACTAGCGGGCGTCTACGAGCAGTACTTC	CASSPGLAGVYEQYF
TRBD2	TRBV15	17	NA	TRBJ2-5	TGTGCCACCAGCAGAGATCTAGCGGGAGCGTTGGGGGGAACCCAGTACTTC	CATSRDLAGALGGTQYF
TRBD2	TRBV11-2	13	NA	TRBJ2-5	TGTGCCAGCAGCTTGGCGGGAGGAGAGACCCAGTACTTC	CASSLAGGETQYF
NA	TRBV6-1	13	NA	TRBJ1-2	TGTGCCAGCCAGAACGGGGAGAGCTATGGCTACACCTTC	CASQNGESYGYTF
NA	TRBV6-1	13	medium-sized	TRBJ1-3	TGTGCCAGCAGCGGGGTGTCTGGAAACACCATATATTTT	CASSGVSGNTIYF
NA	TRBV10-3	13	few	TRBJ1-4	TGTGCCATCAAACCGGCAACTAATGAAAAACTGTTTTTT	CAIKPATNEKLFF
TRBD2	TRBV19	16	NA	TRBJ2-1	TGTGCCAGTAGTTCACTAGCGGGAGTGTCCTACAATGAGCAGTTCTTC	CASSSLAGVSYNEQFF
TRBD1	TRBV5-1	19	NA	TRBJ2-2	TGCGCCAGCAGAACAGGCATCCTTAAAGGGGGCAAGAACACCGGGGAGCTGTTTTTT	CASRTGILKGGKNTGELFF
NA	TRBV28	13	many	TRBJ2-1	TGTGCCAGCTCAGGCAGGGGTTACGATGAGCAGTTCTTC	CASSGRGYDEQFF
TRBD2	TRBV27	14	once	TRBJ2-1	TGTGCCAGCAGCCCCGCTGGCGGGGGAGGTGAGCAGTTCTTC	CASSPAGGGGEQFF
NA	TRBV12-5	16	NA	TRBJ1-2	TGTGCTAGTGGTCCTCCTGGCGGGGGCGATTACTATGGCTACACCTTC	CASGPPGGGDYYGYTF
TRBD1	TRBV5-1	16	medium-sized	TRBJ1-1	TGCGCCAGCAGCCCGGGACAGGGAGGGGGGAACACTGAAGCTTTCTTT	CASSPGQGGGNTEAFF
NA	TRBV10-3	12	NA	TRBJ1-2	TGTGCCATCAGTGATAGGAGAGATGGCTACACCTTC	CAISDRRDGYTF
NA	TRBV5-1	17	once	TRBJ2-5	TGCGCCAGCAGCGGGGTTTCCGGGACTCCAGGGCAAGAGACCCAGTACTTC	CASSGVSGTPGQETQYF
NA	TRBV5-6	13	NA	TRBJ2-5	TGTGCCAGCAGCTTGTACCGGCAAGAGACCCAGTACTTC	CASSLYRQETQYF
TRBD1	TRBV28	14	NA	TRBJ2-7	TGTGCCAGCAGTGGGGACAGGGGAAACTACGAGCAGTACTTC	CASSGDRGNYEQYF
TRBD1	TRBV25-1	15	NA	TRBJ1-2	TGTGCCAGCAGTGAACGGACAGGGGGCTATTATGGCTACACCTTC	CASSERTGGYYGYTF
TRBD1	TRBV29-1	13	NA	TRBJ1-5	TGCAGCGTTGCAGGGCAGGGGGGTCAGCCCCAGCATTTT	CSVAGQGGQPQHF
NA	TRBV5-6	17	few	TRBJ1-3	TGTGCCAGCAGCTTGACAGGACCCATGAGCTCTGGAAACACCATATATTTT	CASSLTGPMSSGNTIYF
NA	TRBV4-2	14	NA	TRBJ1-5	TGTGCCAGCAGCCAAGATGCGGCGGGGCAGCCCCAGCATTTT	CASSQDAAGQPQHF
NA	TRBV29-1	13	NA	TRBJ2-7	TGCAGCGTTGAAGGGTGGAACCTCGGGGAGCAGTACTTC	CSVEGWNLGEQYF
NA	TRBV28	15	NA	TRBJ2-2	TGTGCCAGCAGTTTCAGGGGTCGTAGCACCGGGGAGCTGTTTTTT	CASSFRGRSTGELFF
NA	TRBV5-1	14	NA	TRBJ1-2	TGCGCCAGCAGCTTGAGTCGGGCTAACTATGGCTACACCTTC	CASSLSRANYGYTF
TRBD2	TRBV9	15	once	TRBJ2-7	TGTGCCAGCAGCGTAGCACTAGCGGGACTTTACGAGCAGTACTTC	CASSVALAGLYEQYF
NA	TRBV21-1	15	NA	TRBJ1-6	TGTGCCAGCAGCAAAGCAAGGGGGCAGAATTCACCCCTCCACTTT	CASSKARGQNSPLHF
TRBD1	TRBV25-1	17	NA	TRBJ2-5	TGTGCCAGTTCAGCAAAGAGGGGCAGGGGGAATCAAGAGACCCAGTACTTC	CASSAKRGRGNQETQYF
TRBD1	TRBV7-8	18	once	TRBJ1-1	TGTGCCAGCAGCTTAGCGGTAGGGACAGGGGCCCGTGGGACTGAAGCTTTCTTT	CASSLAVGTGARGTEAFF
NA	TRBV18	13	NA	TRBJ2-2	TGTGCCAGCTCACTATCGGACACCAGGGAGCTGTTTTTT	CASSLSDTRELFF
NA	TRBV20-1	11	once	TRBJ2-3	TGCAGTGCCGGGGGCACAGATACGCAGTATTTT	CSAGGTDTQYF
TRBD2	TRBV4-2	16	NA	TRBJ2-1	TGTGCCAGCAGCCAAGAGAGCGGGAGGGTGTACAATGAGCAGTTCTTC	CASSQESGRVYNEQFF
TRBD1	TRBV2	14	NA	TRBJ2-5	TGTGCCAGCATATACCGGGACAGGCCCTTGACCCAGTACTTC	CASIYRDRPLTQYF
TRBD1	TRBV5-1	15	NA	TRBJ1-4	TGCGCCAGCAGCTCAGGGGGCGGGGGTAATGAAAAACTGTTTTTT	CASSSGGGGNEKLFF
NA	TRBV6-5	12	once	TRBJ1-2	TGTGCCAGTTCCGCGGGGATCGCGGGCTACACCTTC	CASSAGIAGYTF
NA	TRBV5-1	13	few	TRBJ1-2	TGCGCCAGCAGCTATGACAGTGGATATGGCTACACCTTC	CASSYDSGYGYTF
TRBD1	TRBV7-6	15	NA	TRBJ2-5	TGTGCCAGCAGCCGGGGACAGGGCCTCCGGGAGACCCAGTACTTC	CASSRGQGLRETQYF